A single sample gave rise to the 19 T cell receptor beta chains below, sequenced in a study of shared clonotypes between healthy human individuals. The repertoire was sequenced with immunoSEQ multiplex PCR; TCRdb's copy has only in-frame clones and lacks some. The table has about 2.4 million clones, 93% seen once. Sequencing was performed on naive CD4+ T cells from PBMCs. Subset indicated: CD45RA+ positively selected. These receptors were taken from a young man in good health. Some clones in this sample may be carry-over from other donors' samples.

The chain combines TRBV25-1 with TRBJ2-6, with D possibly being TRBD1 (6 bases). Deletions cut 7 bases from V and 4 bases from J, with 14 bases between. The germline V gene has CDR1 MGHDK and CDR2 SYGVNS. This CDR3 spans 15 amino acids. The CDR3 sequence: CASTRRGYGANVLTF. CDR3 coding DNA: TGTGCCAGCACCCGCAGGGGCTACGGGGCCAACGTCCTGACTTTC.

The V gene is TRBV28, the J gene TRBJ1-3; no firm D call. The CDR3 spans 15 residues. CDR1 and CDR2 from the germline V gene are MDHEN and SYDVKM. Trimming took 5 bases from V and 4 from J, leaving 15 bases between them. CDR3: CASSPRTVLGNTIYF. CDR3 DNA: TGTGCCAGCAGTCCCCGGACGGTTTTAGGAAACACCATATATTTT.

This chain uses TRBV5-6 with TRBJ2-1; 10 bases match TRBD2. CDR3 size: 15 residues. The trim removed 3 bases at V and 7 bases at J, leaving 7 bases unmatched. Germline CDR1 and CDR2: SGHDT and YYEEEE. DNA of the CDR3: TGTGCCAGCAGCTCCCTAGCGGGAGCCGTGAATGAGCAGTTCTTC. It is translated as CASSSLAGAVNEQFF.

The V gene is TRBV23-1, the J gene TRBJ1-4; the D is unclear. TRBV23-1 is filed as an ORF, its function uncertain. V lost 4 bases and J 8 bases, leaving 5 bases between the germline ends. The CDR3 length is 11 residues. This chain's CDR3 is CASSLGEKLFF. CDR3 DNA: TGCGCCAGCAGTCTGGGAGAAAAACTGTTTTTT.

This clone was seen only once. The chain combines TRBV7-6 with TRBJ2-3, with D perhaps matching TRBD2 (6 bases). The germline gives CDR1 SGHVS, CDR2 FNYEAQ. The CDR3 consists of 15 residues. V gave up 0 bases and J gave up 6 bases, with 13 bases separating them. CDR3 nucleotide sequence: TGTGCCAGCAGCTTAGCATCACACGGGAGTGATACGCAGTATTTT. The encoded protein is CASSLASHGSDTQYF.

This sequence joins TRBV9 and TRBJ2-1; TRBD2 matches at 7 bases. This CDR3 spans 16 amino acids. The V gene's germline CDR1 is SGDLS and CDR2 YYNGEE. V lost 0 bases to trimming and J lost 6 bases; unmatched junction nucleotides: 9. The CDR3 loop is CASSVDGGGPFNEQFF. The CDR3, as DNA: TGTGCCAGCAGCGTAGATGGGGGAGGGCCTTTCAATGAGCAGTTCTTC.

CDR3: CASSLGLAGGSPIGTQYF. CDR3 bases: TGTGCCAGCAGCCTGGGACTAGCGGGAGGGAGTCCGATTGGTACGCAGTATTTT. The chain employs TRBV14 and TRBJ2-3; 16 positions agree with TRBD2. There are 18 residues in the CDR3. Germline CDR1 reads SGHDN; CDR2 reads FVKESK. J was trimmed by 8 bases and V by 4 bases; bases with no gene match: 12.

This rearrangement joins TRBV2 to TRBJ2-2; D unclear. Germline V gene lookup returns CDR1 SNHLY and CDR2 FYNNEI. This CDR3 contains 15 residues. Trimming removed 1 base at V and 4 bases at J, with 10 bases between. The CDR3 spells CASSEEVEITGELFF. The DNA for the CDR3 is TGTGCCAGCAGTGAAGAAGTAGAAATCACCGGGGAGCTGTTTTTT.

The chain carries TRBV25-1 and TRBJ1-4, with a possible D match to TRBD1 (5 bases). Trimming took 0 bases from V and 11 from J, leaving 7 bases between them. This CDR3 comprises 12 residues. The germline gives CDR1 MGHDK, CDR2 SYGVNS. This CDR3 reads CASSEYGGKLFF. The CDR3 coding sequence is TGTGCCAGCAGTGAATATGGGGGGAAACTGTTTTTT.

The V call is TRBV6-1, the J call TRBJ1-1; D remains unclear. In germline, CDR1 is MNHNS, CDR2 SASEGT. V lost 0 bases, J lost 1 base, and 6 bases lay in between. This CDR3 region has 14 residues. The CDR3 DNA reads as TGTGCCAGCAGTGAAGCGGGCCCGAACACTGAAGCTTTCTTT. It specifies CASSEAGPNTEAFF.

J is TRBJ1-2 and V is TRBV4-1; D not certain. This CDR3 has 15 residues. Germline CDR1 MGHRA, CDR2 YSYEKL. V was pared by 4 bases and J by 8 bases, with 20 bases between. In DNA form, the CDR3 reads TGCGCCAGCAGCCCCCCCATTCGTCAGGACGGGGGCTACACCTTC. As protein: CASSPPIRQDGGYTF.

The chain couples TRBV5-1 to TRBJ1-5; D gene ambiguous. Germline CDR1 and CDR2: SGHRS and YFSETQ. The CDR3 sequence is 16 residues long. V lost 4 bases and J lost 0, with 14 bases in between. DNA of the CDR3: TGCGCCAGCAGCCCCGCGCCCGGAAATAGCAATCAGCCCCAGCATTTT. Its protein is CASSPAPGNSNQPQHF.

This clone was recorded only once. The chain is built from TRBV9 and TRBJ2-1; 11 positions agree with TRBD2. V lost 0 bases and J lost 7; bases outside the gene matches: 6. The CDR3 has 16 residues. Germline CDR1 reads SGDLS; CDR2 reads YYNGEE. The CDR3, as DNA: TGTGCCAGCAGCGTAGTGGGACTAGCGGAGCCAAATGAGCAGTTCTTC. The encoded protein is CASSVVGLAEPNEQFF.

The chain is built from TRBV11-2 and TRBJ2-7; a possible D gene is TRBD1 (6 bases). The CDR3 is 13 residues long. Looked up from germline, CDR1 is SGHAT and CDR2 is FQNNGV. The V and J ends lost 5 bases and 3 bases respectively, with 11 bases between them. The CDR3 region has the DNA TGTGCCAGCAGCCTGGGGGCAGACTACGAGCAGTACTTC. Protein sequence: CASSLGADYEQYF.

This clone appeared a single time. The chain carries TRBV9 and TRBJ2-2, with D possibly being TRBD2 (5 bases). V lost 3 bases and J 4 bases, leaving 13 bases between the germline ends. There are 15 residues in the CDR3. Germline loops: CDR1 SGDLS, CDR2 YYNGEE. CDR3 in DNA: TGTGCCAGCAGCGCTAACGGACTTGTCACCGGGGAGCTGTTTTTT. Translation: CASSANGLVTGELFF.

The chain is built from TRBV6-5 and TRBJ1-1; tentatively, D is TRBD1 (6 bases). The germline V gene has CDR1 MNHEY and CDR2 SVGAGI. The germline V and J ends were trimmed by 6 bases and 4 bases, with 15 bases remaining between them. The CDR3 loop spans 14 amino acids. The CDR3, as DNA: TGTGCCAGCAGATCCCCAGGGGAGGGCACTGAAGCTTTCTTT. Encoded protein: CASRSPGEGTEAFF.

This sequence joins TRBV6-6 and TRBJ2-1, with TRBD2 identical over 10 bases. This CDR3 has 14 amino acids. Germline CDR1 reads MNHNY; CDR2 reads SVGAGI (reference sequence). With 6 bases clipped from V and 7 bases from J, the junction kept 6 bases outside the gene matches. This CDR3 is CASRAGTSVNEQFF. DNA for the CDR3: TGTGCCAGCAGAGCCGGGACTAGCGTAAATGAGCAGTTCTTC.

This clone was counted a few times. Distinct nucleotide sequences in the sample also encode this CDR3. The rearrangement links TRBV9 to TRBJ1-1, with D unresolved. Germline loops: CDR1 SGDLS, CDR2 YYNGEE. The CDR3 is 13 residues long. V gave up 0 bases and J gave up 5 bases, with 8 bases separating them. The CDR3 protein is CASSVDEGTEAFF. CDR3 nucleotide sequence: TGTGCCAGCAGCGTAGATGAAGGGACTGAAGCTTTCTTT.

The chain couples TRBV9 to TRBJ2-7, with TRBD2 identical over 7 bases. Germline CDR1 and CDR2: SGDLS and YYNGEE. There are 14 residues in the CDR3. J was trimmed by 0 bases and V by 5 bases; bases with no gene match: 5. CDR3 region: CASSASGNSYEQYF. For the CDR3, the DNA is TGTGCCAGCAGTGCGAGCGGGAACTCCTACGAGCAGTACTTC. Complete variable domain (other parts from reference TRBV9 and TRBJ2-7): DSGVTQTPKHLITATGQRVTLRCSPRSGDLSVYWYQQSLDQGLQFLIQYYNGEERAKGNILERFSAQQFPDLHSELNLSSLELGDSALYFCASSASGNSYEQYFGPGTRLTVT.